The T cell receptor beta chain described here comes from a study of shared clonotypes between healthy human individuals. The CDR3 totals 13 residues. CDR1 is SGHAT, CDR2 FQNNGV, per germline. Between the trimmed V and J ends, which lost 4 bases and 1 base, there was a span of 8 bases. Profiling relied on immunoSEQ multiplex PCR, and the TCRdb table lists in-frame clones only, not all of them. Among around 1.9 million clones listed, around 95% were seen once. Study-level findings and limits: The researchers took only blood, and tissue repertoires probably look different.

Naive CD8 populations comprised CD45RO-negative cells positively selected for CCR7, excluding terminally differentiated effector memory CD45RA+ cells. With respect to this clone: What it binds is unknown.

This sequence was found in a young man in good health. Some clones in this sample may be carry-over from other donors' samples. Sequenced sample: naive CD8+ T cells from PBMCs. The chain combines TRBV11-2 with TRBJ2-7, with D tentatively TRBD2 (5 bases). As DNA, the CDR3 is TGTGCCAGCAGCTCCCGGGAATCCTACGAGCAGTACTTC. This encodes CASSSRESYEQYF.